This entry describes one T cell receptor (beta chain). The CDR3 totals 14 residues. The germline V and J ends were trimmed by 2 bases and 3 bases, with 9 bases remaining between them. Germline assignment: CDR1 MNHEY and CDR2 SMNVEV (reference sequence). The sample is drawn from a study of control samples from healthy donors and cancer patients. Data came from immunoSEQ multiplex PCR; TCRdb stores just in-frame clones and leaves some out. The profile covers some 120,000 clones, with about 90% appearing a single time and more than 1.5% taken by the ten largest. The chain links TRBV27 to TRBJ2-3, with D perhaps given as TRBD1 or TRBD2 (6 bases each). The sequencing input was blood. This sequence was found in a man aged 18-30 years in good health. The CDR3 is CASSLPGATDTQYF. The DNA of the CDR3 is TGTGCCAGCAGTTTACCGGGGGCGACAGATACGCAGTATTTT.